These 27 T cell receptor beta chains originate from one sample sequenced in a study of vaccination and CD4 T cells after COVID-19. Treatment described: 10-day PBMC culture with coronavirus spike peptide pools or control peptides (ViraFEST assay). The antigens for these receptors are not known. With the Oncomine TCR Beta short-read assay, DNA from cultured CD4+ T cells was sequenced. TCRdb analysed the PCR reads with MiXCR anew, one entry per CDR3 protein. The sample lists 9,000 to 13,000 distinct CDR3 sequences; around two fifths were seen once. Material: CD4+ T cells from blood, cultured in vitro. Every receptor here comes from a human donor who had recovered from COVID-19.

The rearrangement links TRBV20-1 to TRBJ1-1; 7 bases fit TRBD1. The V gene's germline CDR1 is DFQATT and CDR2 SNEGSKA (reference sequence). Trimming at V came to 2 bases and at J to 0 bases, leaving 3 bases not matched to a gene. The CDR3 length is 14 residues. Here the CDR3 DNA reads TGCAGTGCTAGAAGACAGGGAATGAACACTGAAGCTTTCTTT. Amino acids: CSARRQGMNTEAFF.

V gene TRBV5-1 combines with J gene TRBJ1-2; TRBD1 is a possible D gene (5 bases). Germline CDR1 and CDR2: SGHRS and YFSETQ. Trimming took 4 bases from V and 8 from J, leaving 24 bases between them. The CDR3 contains 16 residues. The CDR3 sequence: CASSADNPERGLGYTF. Written as DNA, the CDR3 is TGCGCCAGCAGCGCGGACAATCCCGAACGGGGACTGGGCTACACCTTC.

This clonotype was seen only a few times. The rearrangement joins TRBV11-2 to TRBJ1-2; D gene unclear. This CDR3 spans 14 amino acids. The germline CDR1 and CDR2 sequences are SGHAT and FQNNGV. V was pared by 2 bases and J by 7 bases, with 14 bases between. CDR3 DNA sequence: TGTGCCAGCAGCTTATTAGGGTTCATCCCTGGCTACACCTTC. This encodes CASSLLGFIPGYTF.

The J gene is TRBJ1-1, the V gene TRBV11-2, with a weak D call TRBD1 (6 bases). The V gene's germline CDR1 is SGHAT and CDR2 FQNNGV. Trimming cost V 5 bases and J 11 bases, with 12 bases left between them. The CDR3 is 11 amino acids. For the CDR3, the DNA is TGTGCCAGCAGCGGGGGGGGGCTGGCTTTCTTT. Protein: CASSGGGLAFF.

The J gene is TRBJ2-5, the V gene TRBV6-2 or TRBV6-3; D gene uncertain. Trimming pared 0 bases from V and 5 bases from J, leaving 13 bases between. CDR1 and CDR2 (germline): MNHEY, SVGEGT. This CDR3 contains 15 residues. This CDR3 is CASSYSMVWGETQYF. In DNA, the CDR3 is TGTGCCAGCAGTTACTCGATGGTTTGGGGTGAGACCCAGTACTTC.

The chain joins TRBV19 to TRBJ1-1; D call uncertain. Trimming took 3 bases from V and 8 from J, leaving 10 bases between them. CDR1 is LNHDA, CDR2 SQIVND, per germline (reference sequence). CDR3 length equals 12 residues. The CDR3 protein is CASSIGPLEAFF. CDR3 bases: TGTGCCAGTAGTATTGGCCCATTAGAAGCTTTCTTT.

The chain couples TRBV13 to TRBJ1-2, with 7 bases identical to TRBD1. Germline CDR1 is PRHDT and CDR2 is FYEKMQ (reference sequence). The CDR3 contains 14 residues. Trimming at V came to 5 bases and at J to 4 bases, leaving 7 bases not matched to a gene. CDR3 in DNA: TGTGCCAGCAGCCCACAGGACAGGATCTATGGCTACACCTTC. Its protein is CASSPQDRIYGYTF.

This clonotype was detected a few times. This sequence joins TRBV6-1 and TRBJ1-3; D gene unclear. This CDR3 comprises 15 residues. Germline V gene lookup returns CDR1 MNHNS and CDR2 SASEGT. V was shortened by 7 bases and J by 0 bases, with 13 bases between the two germline ends. CDR3 DNA sequence: TGTGCCAGCACCCTAAACCCCAGCTCTGGAAACACCATATATTTT. Amino acids: CASTLNPSSGNTIYF.

V gene TRBV29-1 combines with J gene TRBJ1-3; D might be TRBD1 (5 bases). Trimming cost V 7 bases and J 0 bases, with 16 bases left between them. There are 15 residues in the CDR3. Looked up from germline, CDR1 is SQVTM and CDR2 is ANQGSEA. For the CDR3, the DNA is TGCAGCGCCGAACGTACCGGGGGCTCTGGAAACACCATATATTTT. This gives the protein CSAERTGGSGNTIYF.

The chain has TRBV5-4 and TRBJ2-7; 9 nucleotides line up with TRBD1. Looked up from germline, CDR1 is SGHNT and CDR2 is YYREEE (reference sequence). The ends lost 0 bases at V and 1 base at J; junction bases unmatched: 2. The CDR3 loop spans 15 amino acids. DNA for the CDR3: TGTGCCAGCAGCTTGGGACAGGGGGGTTCCTACGAGCAGTACTTC. This gives the protein CASSLGQGGSYEQYF.

This chain connects TRBV5-1 to TRBJ2-7, with TRBD2 identical over 8 bases. The CDR3 is 14 residues long. The trim removed 3 bases at V and 4 bases at J, leaving 6 bases unmatched. Germline lookup yields CDR1 SGHRS and CDR2 YFSETQ. The CDR3 reads CASSSRGVGYEQYF. The CDR3 nucleotides are TGCGCCAGCAGCTCGCGGGGGGTAGGTTACGAGCAGTACTTC.

The V call is TRBV11-2, the J call TRBJ2-5, with 7 bases that match TRBD1. There are 15 residues in the CDR3. Germline loops: CDR1 SGHAT, CDR2 FQNNGV. Losses at the gene ends were 3 bases for V and 2 bases for J; bases not matched to a gene: 6. Here the CDR3 reads CASSFGTGVQETQYF. CDR3 bases: TGTGCCAGCAGCTTTGGTACAGGGGTACAAGAGACCCAGTACTTC.

This sequence joins TRBV19 and TRBJ1-2; unclear D gene. Germline CDR1 is LNHDA and CDR2 is SQIVND (reference sequence). The germline V and J ends were trimmed by 5 bases and 3 bases, with 13 bases remaining between them. The CDR3 covers 14 residues. CDR3 sequence reads: CASSGRALDYGYTF. DNA of the CDR3: TGTGCCAGTAGTGGAAGGGCCTTGGACTATGGCTACACCTTC. Filled out from reference TRBV19 and TRBJ1-2, the complete variable domain reads DGGITQSPKYLFRKEGQNVTLSCEQNLNHDAMYWYRQDPGQGLRLIYYSQIVNDFQKGDIAEGYSVSREKKESFPLTVTSAQKNPTAFYLCASSGRALDYGYTFGSGTRLTVV.

The chain has TRBV20-1 and TRBJ2-3; D uncertain. Germline lookup yields CDR1 DFQATT and CDR2 SNEGSKA (reference sequence). There are 13 residues in the CDR3. The ends were cut back, 5 bases at V and 2 bases at J, with 11 bases in the middle. CDR3 nucleotide sequence: TGCAGTGCTCCACAAGGCCCCACAGATACGCAGTATTTT. As protein: CSAPQGPTDTQYF.

This clonotype came up a few times. CDR3 residues: CASSAPEGNTEAFF. CDR3 DNA: TGTGCCAGCAGTGCGCCCGAAGGGAACACTGAAGCTTTCTTT. This chain links TRBV2 with TRBJ1-1; D gene ambiguous. The V and J ends lost 4 bases and 1 base respectively, with 10 bases between them. CDR3 length: 14 amino acids. Germline V gives CDR1 SNHLY, CDR2 FYNNEI.

The genes are TRBV12-3 or TRBV12-4 and TRBJ1-2; 7 nucleotides line up with TRBD1. This CDR3 contains 14 residues. V trimming: 5 bases; J trimming: 3 bases; junction bases outside the gene matches: 6. CDR3 amino acids: CASSRKGQYYGYTF. The DNA of the CDR3 is TGTGCCAGCAGTCGGAAGGGACAGTACTATGGCTACACCTTC.

In this sample, this clonotype turned up a few times. The chain links TRBV7-9 to TRBJ1-1; TRBD1 aligns across 7 bases. The CDR3 loop spans 15 amino acids. CDR1 and CDR2 (germline): SEHNR, FQNEAQ (reference sequence). J gave up 5 bases and V 4 bases, and 10 bases lay outside the gene matches. The chain's CDR3 is CASSSDREKKTEAFF. The CDR3 nucleotides are TGTGCCAGCAGCTCCGACAGGGAAAAGAAGACTGAAGCTTTCTTT.

Concerning this clonotype itself: The conserved final phenylalanine or tryptophan is absent from the CDR3, which likely points to a read error. The chain joins TRBV7-2 to TRBJ2-2, with TRBD2 as a possible D gene (5 bases). The V gene lost 5 bases and the J gene lost 5 bases, with 12 bases spanning the gap. Germline V gene data show CDR1 as SGHTA and CDR2 as FQGNSA. This CDR3 contains 14 residues. The CDR3 coding sequence is TGTGCCAGCAGCCGGAGCGGAGCTACCGGGGAGCTGTTTTCT. Translating it yields CASSRSGATGELFS.

This rearrangement joins TRBV5-1 to TRBJ2-1; tentative D call: TRBD1 (5 bases). The CDR3 consists of 15 residues. The ends were cut back, 3 bases at V and 1 base at J, with 11 bases in the middle. The germline V gene has CDR1 SGHRS and CDR2 YFSETQ. The CDR3 loop is CASSWYAGSYNEQFF. The CDR3 DNA reads TGCGCCAGCAGCTGGTACGCAGGGTCCTACAATGAGCAGTTCTTC.

The chain uses TRBV15 and TRBJ1-2; D gene unclear. CDR1 is LNHNV and CDR2 is YYDKDF in the germline V gene (reference sequence). This CDR3 region has 14 residues. Trimming pared 1 base from V and 2 bases from J, leaving 8 bases between. As DNA, the CDR3 is TGTGCCACCAGCAGAGCTAGGACCAACTATGGCTACACCTTC. Translated: CATSRARTNYGYTF.

The J gene is TRBJ1-6, the V gene TRBV7-9; D might be TRBD1 (5 bases). CDR1 and CDR2 (germline): SEHNR, FQNEAQ (reference sequence). V was clipped by 5 bases and J by 10 bases, with 21 bases between them. CDR3 size: 16 residues. In nucleotides, the CDR3 is TGTGCCAGCAGCCCCGTAATAAGGGGTCGAGGGTCACCCCTCCACTTT. It codes for CASSPVIRGRGSPLHF.

The V and J genes are TRBV19 and TRBJ1-5, with D perhaps matching TRBD1 (6 bases). Trimming cost V 4 bases and J 4 bases, with 11 bases left between them. CDR3 length: 14 amino acids. Germline V gene data show CDR1 as LNHDA and CDR2 as SQIVND (reference sequence). CDR3 nucleotides: TGTGCCAGTAGTACCGACAGGCTGAATCAGCCCCAGCATTTT. Translating it yields CASSTDRLNQPQHF. The entire variable domain, with the rest obtained from reference TRBV19 and TRBJ1-5, is as follows: DGGITQSPKYLFRKEGQNVTLSCEQNLNHDAMYWYRQDPGQGLRLIYYSQIVNDFQKGDIAEGYSVSREKKESFPLTVTSAQKNPTAFYLCASSTDRLNQPQHFGDGTRLSIL.

V gene TRBV11-2 combines with J gene TRBJ1-2; 7 nucleotides match TRBD1. V shed 7 bases and J 7 bases; nucleotides not matched to a gene: 12. Germline loops: CDR1 SGHAT, CDR2 FQNNGV. The CDR3 runs 14 residues. In DNA, the CDR3 is TGTGCCAGCACCGACTACAGGGGCGCAGTTGGCTACACCTTC. Protein product: CASTDYRGAVGYTF.

This rearrangement joins TRBV11-1 to TRBJ1-5, with TRBD1 identical over 7 bases. There are 14 residues in the CDR3. V trimming: 5 bases; J trimming: 9 bases; junction bases outside the gene matches: 10. Germline-derived CDR1 and CDR2 are SGHAT and FQDESV (reference sequence). The CDR3: CASSVELQGGPQHF. The CDR3 nucleotides read TGTGCCAGCAGCGTGGAACTCCAGGGGGGGCCCCAGCATTTT.

CDR3 DNA: TGTGCCAGCAGTGGAACAAACACTGAAGCTTTCTTT. It specifies CASSGTNTEAFF. The chain is built from TRBV2 and TRBJ1-1; D gene uncertain. From germline, CDR1 is SNHLY and CDR2 FYNNEI. V lost 4 bases and J lost 2, with 5 bases in between. This CDR3 has 12 amino acids.

A word on this clonotype: At one boundary the junction diverges from the germline segment, which might be a read error. The chain combines TRBV6-1 with TRBJ1-5; the D is unclear. This CDR3 is built from 14 residues. Germline V CDR1 and CDR2: MNHNS, SASEGT. CDR3 residues: CASSQDGRNQSQHF. Written as DNA, the CDR3 is TGTGCCAGCAGTCAAGACGGACGCAATCAGTCCCAGCATTTT.

The V and J genes are TRBV6-5 and TRBJ2-2; D perhaps matches TRBD1 (6 bases). The V end was cut by 4 bases, the J end by 0 bases, with 9 bases between. Germline V gene data show CDR1 as MNHEY and CDR2 as SVGAGI. The CDR3 extends over 15 amino acids. The CDR3 DNA reads TGTGCCAGCAGTTGGACAGCTTCGAACACCGGGGAGCTGTTTTTT. It encodes CASSWTASNTGELFF.